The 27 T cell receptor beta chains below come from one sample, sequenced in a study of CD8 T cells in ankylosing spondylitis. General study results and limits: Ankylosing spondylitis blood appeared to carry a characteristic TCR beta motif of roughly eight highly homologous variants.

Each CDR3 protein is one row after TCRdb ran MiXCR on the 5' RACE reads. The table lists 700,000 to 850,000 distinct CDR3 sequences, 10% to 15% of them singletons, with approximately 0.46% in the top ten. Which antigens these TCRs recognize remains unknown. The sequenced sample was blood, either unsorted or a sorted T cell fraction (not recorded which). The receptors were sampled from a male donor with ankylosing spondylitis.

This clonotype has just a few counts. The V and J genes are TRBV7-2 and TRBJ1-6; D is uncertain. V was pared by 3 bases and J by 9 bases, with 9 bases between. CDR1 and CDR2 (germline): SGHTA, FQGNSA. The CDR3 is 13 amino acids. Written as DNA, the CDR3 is TGTGCCAGCAGCTTTGGTCGCGGTTCACCCCTCCACTTT. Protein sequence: CASSFGRGSPLHF.

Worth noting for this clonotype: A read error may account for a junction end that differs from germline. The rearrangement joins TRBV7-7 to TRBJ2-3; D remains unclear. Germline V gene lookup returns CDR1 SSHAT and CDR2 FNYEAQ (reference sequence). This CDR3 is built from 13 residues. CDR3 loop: CASSRLSTDTQYF. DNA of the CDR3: TGTGCTAGCAGCCGTCTGAGCACAGATACGCAGTATTTT.

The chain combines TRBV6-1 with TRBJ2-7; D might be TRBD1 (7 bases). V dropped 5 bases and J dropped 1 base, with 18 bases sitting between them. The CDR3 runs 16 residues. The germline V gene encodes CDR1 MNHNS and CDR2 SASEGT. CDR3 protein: CASSPTTGRTSYEQYF. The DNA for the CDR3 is TGTGCCAGCAGTCCCACGACAGGGAGGACGTCCTACGAGCAGTACTTC.

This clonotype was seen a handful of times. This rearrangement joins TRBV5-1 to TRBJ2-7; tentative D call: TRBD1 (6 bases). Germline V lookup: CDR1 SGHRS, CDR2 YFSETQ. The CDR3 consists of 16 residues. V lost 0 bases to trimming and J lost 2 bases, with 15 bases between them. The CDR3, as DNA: TGCGCCAGCAGCTTGGACCCAGGACAGAGTACCTACGAGCAGTACTTC. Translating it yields CASSLDPGQSTYEQYF.

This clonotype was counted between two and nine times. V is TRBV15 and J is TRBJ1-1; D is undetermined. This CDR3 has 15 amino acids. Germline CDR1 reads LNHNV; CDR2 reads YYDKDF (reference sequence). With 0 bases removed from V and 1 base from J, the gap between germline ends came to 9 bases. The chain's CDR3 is CATSRDYRRNTEAFF. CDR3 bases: TGTGCCACCAGCAGAGATTATCGGAGGAACACTGAAGCTTTCTTT.

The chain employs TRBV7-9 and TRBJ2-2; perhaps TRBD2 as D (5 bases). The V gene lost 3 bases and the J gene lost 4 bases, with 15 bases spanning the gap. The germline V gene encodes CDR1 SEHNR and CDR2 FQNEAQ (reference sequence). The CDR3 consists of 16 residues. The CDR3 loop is CASSFRSRAGTGELFF. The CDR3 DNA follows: TGTGCCAGCAGCTTCCGTTCGCGCGCGGGCACCGGGGAGCTGTTTTTT.

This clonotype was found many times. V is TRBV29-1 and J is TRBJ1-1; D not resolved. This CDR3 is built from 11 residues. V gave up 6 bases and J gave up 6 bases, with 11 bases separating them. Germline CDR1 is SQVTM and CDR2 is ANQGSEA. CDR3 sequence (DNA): TGCAGCGTGGTCACTCCGGCTGAAGCTTTCTTT. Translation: CSVVTPAEAFF.

The DNA of the CDR3 is TGCAGCTTCGGGAGCCAGGCTCGAGGTTTGGATCAGCCCCAGCATTTT. Translating it yields CSFGSQARGLDQPQHF. The V and J genes are TRBV20-1 and TRBJ1-5; D gene unclear. CDR3 length: 16 residues. The V gene's germline CDR1 is DFQATT and CDR2 SNEGSKA (reference sequence).

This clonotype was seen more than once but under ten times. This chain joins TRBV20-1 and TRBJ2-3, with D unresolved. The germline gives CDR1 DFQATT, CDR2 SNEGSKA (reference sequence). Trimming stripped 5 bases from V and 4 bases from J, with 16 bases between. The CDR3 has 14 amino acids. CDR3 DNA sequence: TGCAGTGCTGTCTTTACAGAGATTTCAGATACGCAGTATTTT. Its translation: CSAVFTEISDTQYF.

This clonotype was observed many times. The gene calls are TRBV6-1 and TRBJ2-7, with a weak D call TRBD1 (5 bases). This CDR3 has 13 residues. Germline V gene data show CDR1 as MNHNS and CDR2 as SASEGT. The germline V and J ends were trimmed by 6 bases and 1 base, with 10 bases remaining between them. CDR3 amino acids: CASRAGPSYEQYF. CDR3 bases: TGTGCCAGCAGGGCAGGGCCATCCTACGAGCAGTACTTC.

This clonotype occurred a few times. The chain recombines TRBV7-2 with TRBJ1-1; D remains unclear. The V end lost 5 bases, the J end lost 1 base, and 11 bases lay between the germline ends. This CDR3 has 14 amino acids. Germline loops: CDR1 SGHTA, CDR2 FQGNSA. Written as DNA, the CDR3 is TGTGCCAGCAGCCCCACCGCGACGAACACTGAAGCTTTCTTT. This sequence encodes CASSPTATNTEAFF. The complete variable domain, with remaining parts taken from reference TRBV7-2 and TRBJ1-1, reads GAGVSQSPSNKVTEKGKDVELRCDPISGHTALYWYRQSLGQGLEFLIYFQGNSAPDKSGLPSDRFSAERTGGSVSTLTIQRTQQEDSAVYLCASSPTATNTEAFFGQGTRLTVV.

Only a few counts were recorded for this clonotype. The CDR3 loop is CSVEESTRDGYTF. The DNA of the CDR3 is TGCAGCGTTGAAGAATCCACACGGGATGGCTACACCTTC. This chain joins TRBV29-1 and TRBJ1-2; D uncertain. The V end lost 0 bases, the J end lost 6 bases, and 11 bases lay between the germline ends. The CDR3 spans 13 residues. Germline CDR1 is SQVTM and CDR2 is ANQGSEA. The full variable domain, in which reference TRBV29-1 and TRBJ1-2 provide the parts outside the CDR3, is SAVISQKPSRDICQRGTSLTIQCQVDSQVTMMFWYRQQPGQSLTLIATANQGSEATYESGFVIDKFPISRPNLTFSTLTVSNMSPEDSSIYLCSVEESTRDGYTFGSGTRLTVV.

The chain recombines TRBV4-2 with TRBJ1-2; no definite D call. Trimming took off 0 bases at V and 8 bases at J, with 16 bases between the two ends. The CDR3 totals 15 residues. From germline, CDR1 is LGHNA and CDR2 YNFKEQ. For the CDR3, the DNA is TGTGCCAGCAGCCAAGATGAGTATGATAGGAGCGGCTACACCTTC. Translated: CASSQDEYDRSGYTF.

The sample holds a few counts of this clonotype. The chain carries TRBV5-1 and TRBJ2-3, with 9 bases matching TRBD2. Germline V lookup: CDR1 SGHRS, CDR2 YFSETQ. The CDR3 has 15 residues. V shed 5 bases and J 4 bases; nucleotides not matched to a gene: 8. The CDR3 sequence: CASSKSSGSADTQYF. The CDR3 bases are TGCGCCAGCAGTAAGAGTAGCGGGAGCGCAGATACGCAGTATTTT.

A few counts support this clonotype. DNA of the CDR3: TGTGCCAGCATCTTAACAGGGGGCCGTGAGCAGTTCTTC. Protein product: CASILTGGREQFF. The rearrangement joins TRBV12-3 or TRBV12-4 to TRBJ2-1; TRBD1 matches 9 bases. V was pared by 7 bases and J by 9 bases, with 7 bases of the junction left unmatched. CDR3 length: 13 amino acids.

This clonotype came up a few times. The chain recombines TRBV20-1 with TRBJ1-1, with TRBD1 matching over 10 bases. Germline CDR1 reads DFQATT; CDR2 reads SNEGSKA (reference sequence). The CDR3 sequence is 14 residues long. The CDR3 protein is CSLMDRGRSTEAFF. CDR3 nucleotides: TGCAGCCTGATGGACAGGGGGAGAAGCACTGAAGCTTTCTTT.

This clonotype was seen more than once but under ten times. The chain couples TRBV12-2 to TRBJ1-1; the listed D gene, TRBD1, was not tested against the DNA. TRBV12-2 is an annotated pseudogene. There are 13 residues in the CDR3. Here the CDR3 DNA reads TGTGCAAGGTATACAGGGCAGAACACTGAAGCTTTCTTT. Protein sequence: CARYTGQNTEAFF.

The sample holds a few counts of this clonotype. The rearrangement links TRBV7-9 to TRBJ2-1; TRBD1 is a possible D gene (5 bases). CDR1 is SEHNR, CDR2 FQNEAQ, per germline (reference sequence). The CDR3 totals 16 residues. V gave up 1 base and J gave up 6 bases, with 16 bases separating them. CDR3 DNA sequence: TGTGCCAGCAGCTTAGTACAGGCCCTCCCTTTCAATGAGCAGTTCTTC. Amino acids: CASSLVQALPFNEQFF.

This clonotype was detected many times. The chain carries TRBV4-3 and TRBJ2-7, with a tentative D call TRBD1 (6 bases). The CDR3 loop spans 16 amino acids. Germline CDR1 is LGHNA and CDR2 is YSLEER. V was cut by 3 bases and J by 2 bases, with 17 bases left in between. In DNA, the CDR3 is TGCGCCAGCAGCCAGACTACCGGGACAAATCCCTACGAGCAGTACTTC. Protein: CASSQTTGTNPYEQYF.

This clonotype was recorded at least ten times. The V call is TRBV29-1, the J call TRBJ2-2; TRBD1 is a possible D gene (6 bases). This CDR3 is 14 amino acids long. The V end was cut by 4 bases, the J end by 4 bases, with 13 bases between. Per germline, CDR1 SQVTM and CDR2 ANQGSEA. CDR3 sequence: CSVGGQLGTGELFF. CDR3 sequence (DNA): TGCAGCGTTGGGGGGCAGCTCGGCACCGGGGAGCTGTTTTTT.

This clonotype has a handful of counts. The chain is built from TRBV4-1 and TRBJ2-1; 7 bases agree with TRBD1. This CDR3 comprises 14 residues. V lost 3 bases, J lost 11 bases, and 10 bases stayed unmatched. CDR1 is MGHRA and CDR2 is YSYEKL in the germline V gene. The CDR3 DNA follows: TGCGCCAGCAGCCATCCACCCACAGGGGAGAAGCAGTTCTTC. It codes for CASSHPPTGEKQFF.

The CDR3 DNA reads as TGCAGTGCTAGAGATCTTGCAGGGCGAAGGGAAGCTTTCTTT. Amino acids: CSARDLAGRREAFF. The chain links TRBV20-1 to TRBJ1-1; D possibly corresponds to TRBD1 (5 bases). The CDR3 runs 14 residues. Germline CDR1 is DFQATT and CDR2 is SNEGSKA (reference sequence). Trimming left V 0 bases short and J 8 bases short, with 16 bases between.

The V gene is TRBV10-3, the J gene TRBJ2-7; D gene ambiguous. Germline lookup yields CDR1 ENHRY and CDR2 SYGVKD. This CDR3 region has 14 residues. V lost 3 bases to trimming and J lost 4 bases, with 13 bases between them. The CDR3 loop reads CAISDGGRRYEQYF. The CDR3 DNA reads TGTGCCATCAGTGATGGCGGACGTCGGTACGAGCAGTACTTC.

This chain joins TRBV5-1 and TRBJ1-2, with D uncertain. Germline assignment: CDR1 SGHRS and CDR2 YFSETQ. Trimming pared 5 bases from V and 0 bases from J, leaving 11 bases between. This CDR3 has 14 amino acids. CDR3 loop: CASRSVGANYGYTF. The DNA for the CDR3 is TGCGCCAGCAGGTCCGTTGGGGCTAACTATGGCTACACCTTC. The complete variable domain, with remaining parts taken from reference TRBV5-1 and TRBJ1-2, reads KAGVTQTPRYLIKTRGQQVTLSCSPISGHRSVSWYQQTPGQGLQFLFEYFSETQRNKGNFPGRFSGRQFSNSRSEMNVSTLELGDSALYLCASRSVGANYGYTFGSGTRLTVV.

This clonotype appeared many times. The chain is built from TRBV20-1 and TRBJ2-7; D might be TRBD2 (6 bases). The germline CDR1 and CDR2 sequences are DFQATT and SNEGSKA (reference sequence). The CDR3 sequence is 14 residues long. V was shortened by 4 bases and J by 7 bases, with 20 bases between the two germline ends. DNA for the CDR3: TGCAGTGCTATCAGATCGGGACTCCTTCCAGAGCAGTACTTC. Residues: CSAIRSGLLPEQYF.

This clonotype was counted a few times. The CDR3 bases are TGTGCCAGCAGCTTATTAGGTGCGGGCACTGAAGCTTTCTTT. This encodes CASSLLGAGTEAFF. The V call is TRBV7-3, the J call TRBJ1-1; the D is unclear. Trimming cost V 2 bases and J 4 bases, with 11 bases left between them. Germline V CDR1 and CDR2: SGHTA, FQGTGA. There are 14 residues in the CDR3.

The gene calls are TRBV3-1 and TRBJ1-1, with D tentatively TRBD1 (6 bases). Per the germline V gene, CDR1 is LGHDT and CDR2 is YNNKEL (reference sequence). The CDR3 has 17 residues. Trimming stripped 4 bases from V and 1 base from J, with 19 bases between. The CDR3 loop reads CASSRKTHLTGNTEAFF. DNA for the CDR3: TGTGCCAGCAGCCGAAAGACCCATTTGACAGGGAACACTGAAGCTTTCTTT.